Here is one T cell receptor (beta chain) with its context. This sample stems from a study of blood T cell repertoires in COVID-19. Whole-study context: Acute and convalescent COVID-19 samples came from the United States, Italy and Spain. PBMCs, B-cell-depleted T cells, or T cells provided the cDNA or gDNA that made up the material.

V shed 6 bases and J 1 base; nucleotides not matched to a gene: 13. Germline V lookup: CDR1 LNHDA, CDR2 SQIVND (reference sequence). This CDR3 region has 17 residues. Original methodology: By means of reference gene primer amplification, nucleated cell counts were estimated. Here immunoSEQ multiplex PCR was the method, and the copy in TCRdb shows in-frame clones only, minus some. V and J calls plus clone size are reproduced from that table; the DNA served to infer D and trimming. The data contain 110,000 to 150,000 clones, over 75% of them seen just once; the ten biggest clones take up about two fifths.

Material: peripheral blood. This receptor was obtained from a human donor in a cohort sampled during active COVID-19. The rearrangement links TRBV19 to TRBJ2-5; the match to TRBD2 covers 8 bases. CDR3 nucleotide sequence: TGTGCCAGTAGCGCCGGGTCCGGGGGGGCCCTCCAAGAGACCCAGTACTTC. Residues: CASSAGSGGALQETQYF.